The 8 T cell receptor beta chains given below trace back to one sample, sequenced in a study of spatial heterogeneity in lung cancer. TCRdb fed the 5' RACE reads into MiXCR, producing one record per CDR3 protein. The data contain 25,000 to 35,000 distinct CDR3 sequences, roughly 5% of them singletons. Time point described: blood at routine non-recurrence follow-up after resection. Material: PBMCs, obtained at follow-up. These receptors came from a female donor with early-stage non-small cell lung cancer.

The sample holds many counts of this clonotype. This sequence joins TRBV6-6 and TRBJ2-3; TRBD2 matches at 13 bases. The CDR3 totals 18 residues. Germline lookup yields CDR1 MNHNY and CDR2 SVGAGI (reference sequence). V lost 6 bases, J lost 0 bases, and 9 bases stayed unmatched. DNA of the CDR3: TGTGCCAGCAGATCCGGGACTAGCGGGACCGCTAGCACAGATACGCAGTATTTT. This codes for CASRSGTSGTASTDTQYF.

This chain uses TRBV20-1 with TRBJ1-2; D is undetermined. V lost 3 bases to trimming and J lost 7 bases, with 15 bases between them. The germline V gene has CDR1 DFQATT and CDR2 SNEGSKA (reference sequence). The CDR3 loop spans 13 amino acids. Here the CDR3 reads CSASPSTTFGYTF. In nucleotides, the CDR3 is TGCAGTGCTAGTCCGAGTACGACTTTTGGCTACACCTTC.

This clonotype was seen many times. The V gene is TRBV7-2, the J gene TRBJ2-5; D possibly uses TRBD1 or TRBD2 (6 bases each). Germline V gene data show CDR1 as SGHTA and CDR2 as FQGNSA. V lost 1 base and J 5 bases, leaving 17 bases between the germline ends. The CDR3 contains 16 residues. CDR3 nucleotide sequence: TGTGCCAGCAGCTTAGACAATTACGGGGGCGGCGAGACCCAGTACTTC. Its protein is CASSLDNYGGGETQYF. Based on the CDR3 plus reference TRBV7-2 and TRBJ2-5, the full variable domain is GAGVSQSPSNKVTEKGKDVELRCDPISGHTALYWYRQSLGQGLEFLIYFQGNSAPDKSGLPSDRFSAERTGGSVSTLTIQRTQQEDSAVYLCASSLDNYGGGETQYFGPGTRLLVL.

This clonotype was recorded many times. J is TRBJ2-1 and V is TRBV2, with 7 bases lining up with TRBD2. The CDR3 is 15 residues long. Germline lookup yields CDR1 SNHLY and CDR2 FYNNEI. Trimming at V came to 3 bases and at J to 0 bases, leaving 2 bases not matched to a gene. The CDR3 loop is CASSDPGGSYNEQFF. The CDR3 DNA reads as TGTGCCAGCAGTGACCCGGGGGGCTCCTACAATGAGCAGTTCTTC.

This clonotype was observed many times. The chain employs TRBV9 and TRBJ1-1, with D hard to call. Trimming removed 3 bases from V and 1 base from J, with 7 bases in between. Germline V gene data show CDR1 as SGDLS and CDR2 as YYNGEE. The CDR3 spans 13 residues. The CDR3 is CASSEHPNTEAFF. The CDR3 nucleotides read TGTGCCAGCAGCGAGCATCCGAACACTGAAGCTTTCTTT.

This clonotype showed up many times. This sequence joins TRBV30 and TRBJ2-7; D not certain. Germline V CDR1 and CDR2: GTSNPN, SVGIG (reference sequence). CDR3 length equals 15 residues. The V end was cut by 2 bases, the J end by 6 bases, with 20 bases between. The CDR3 spells CAWSPSSYAVSEQYF. CDR3 bases: TGTGCCTGGAGTCCCTCGTCTTATGCGGTGTCCGAGCAGTACTTC.

The sample holds a few counts of this clonotype. CDR3 sequence (DNA): TGTGCCAGCAGCCCGGGTCAGTGGGGCTACGAGCAGTACTTC. Its protein product is CASSPGQWGYEQYF. This chain uses TRBV9 with TRBJ2-7, with no clear D. CDR3 length: 14 residues. Germline V CDR1 and CDR2: SGDLS, YYNGEE. With 4 bases removed from V and 3 bases from J, the gap between germline ends came to 14 bases.

This clonotype occurred many times. This chain connects TRBV12-3 or TRBV12-4 to TRBJ2-1; the match to TRBD1 covers 7 bases. Trimming cost V 6 bases and J 7 bases; bases outside gene matches: 12. CDR3 size: 15 residues. CDR3 residues: CASRKTGLLGNEQFF. CDR3 in DNA: TGTGCCAGCAGAAAGACAGGGCTCCTTGGGAATGAGCAGTTCTTC.